This T cell receptor beta chain was found in a study of identical twins. TCRdb reanalysed the 5' RACE reads using MiXCR and keeps one entry per CDR3 protein. The profile shows around 490,000 distinct CDR3 sequences, 20% to 25% of them singletons. In its sample, this clonotype was seen many times. No antigen is known for it. This CDR3 is 16 amino acids long. J gave up 5 bases and V 1 base, and 5 bases lay outside the gene matches. CDR1 is LNHNV, CDR2 YYDKDF, per germline (reference sequence). General observations from the study: Modeled out-of-frame TCR alpha sharing in monozygotic twins fell below observed levels.

Another study also made use of these data, one on yellow fever vaccine responses in identical twins.

Source material: CD4+ T cells sorted from blood. The clonotype originates from a woman under 30 in good health. V and J are TRBV15 and TRBJ2-2, with TRBD2 matching 9 bases. The CDR3 coding sequence is TGTGCCACCAGCAGAGGGTTAGCGGGAGTTACCGGGGAGCTGTTTTTT. This sequence encodes CATSRGLAGVTGELFF.